These 5 T cell receptor beta chains were all obtained from the same sample, sequenced in a study of shared clonotypes between healthy human individuals. Assay: immunoSEQ multiplex PCR; the TCRdb copy retains only in-frame clones and omits some. The top ten hold approximately 0.35% of the sample, which has 2 million to 3 million clones, over 85% seen once. Material for sequencing was naive CD4+ T cells from PBMCs. The subset here: CD45RA+ positively selected. The receptors here all came from a man between 18 and 35 years old in good health. Some clones in this sample may be carry-over from other donors' samples.

The gene calls are TRBV2 and TRBJ2-7; TRBD1 might be the D (5 bases). The germline CDR1 and CDR2 sequences are SNHLY and FYNNEI. Trimming pared 2 bases from V and 6 bases from J, leaving 8 bases between. This CDR3 has 12 residues. For the CDR3, the DNA is TGTGCCAGCAGTGAAAGGGGTCCCGAGCAGTACTTC. Translated, it gives CASSERGPEQYF.

This chain connects TRBV19 to TRBJ2-1, with a possible D match to TRBD1 (6 bases). Germline CDR1 and CDR2: LNHDA and SQIVND (reference sequence). Trimming cost V 1 base and J 4 bases, with 11 bases left between them. This CDR3 is built from 15 residues. Here the CDR3 reads CASSIGGGLYNEQFF. CDR3 coding DNA: TGTGCCAGTAGTATAGGAGGGGGATTGTACAATGAGCAGTTCTTC. Drawing the rest from reference TRBV19 and TRBJ2-1, the complete variable domain is DGGITQSPKYLFRKEGQNVTLSCEQNLNHDAMYWYRQDPGQGLRLIYYSQIVNDFQKGDIAEGYSVSREKKESFPLTVTSAQKNPTAFYLCASSIGGGLYNEQFFGPGTRLTVL.

The rearrangement links TRBV29-1 to TRBJ2-1; 9 nucleotides agree with TRBD2. Germline CDR1 SQVTM, CDR2 ANQGSEA. After removal of 4 bases from V and 8 bases from J, the junction contained 6 bases not matched to a gene. The CDR3 has 13 amino acids. CDR3 protein: CSVGGLALDEQFF. CDR3 sequence (DNA): TGCAGCGTTGGGGGACTAGCATTGGATGAGCAGTTCTTC.

This chain uses TRBV9 with TRBJ2-3, with 8 bases fitting TRBD2. The CDR3 spans 15 residues. Germline-derived CDR1 and CDR2 are SGDLS and YYNGEE. V lost 0 bases to trimming and J lost 3 bases; unmatched junction nucleotides: 3. The CDR3 reads CASSVGPSGTDTQYF. The CDR3 coding sequence is TGTGCCAGCAGCGTAGGCCCTAGCGGGACAGATACGCAGTATTTT.

The DNA of the CDR3 is TGTGCCAGCAGGGACAATTACTCTGGAAACACCATATATTTT. As protein: CASRDNYSGNTIYF. The chain uses TRBV27 and TRBJ1-3; a possible D gene is TRBD1 (5 bases). V lost 6 bases and J lost 0, with 9 bases in between. Germline values: CDR1 MNHEY, CDR2 SMNVEV (reference sequence). The CDR3 totals 14 residues.